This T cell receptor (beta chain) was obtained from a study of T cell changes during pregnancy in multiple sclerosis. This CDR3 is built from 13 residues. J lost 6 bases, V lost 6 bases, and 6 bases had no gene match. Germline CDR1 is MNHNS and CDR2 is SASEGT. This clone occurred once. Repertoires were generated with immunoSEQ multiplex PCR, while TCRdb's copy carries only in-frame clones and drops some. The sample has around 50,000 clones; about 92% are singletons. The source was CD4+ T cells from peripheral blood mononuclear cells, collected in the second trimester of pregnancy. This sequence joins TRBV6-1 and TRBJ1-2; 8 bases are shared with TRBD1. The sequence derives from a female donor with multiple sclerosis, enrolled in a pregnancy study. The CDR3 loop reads CASSLRQGNGYTF. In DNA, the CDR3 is TGTGCCAGCAGCCTTAGACAGGGGAATGGCTACACCTTC.